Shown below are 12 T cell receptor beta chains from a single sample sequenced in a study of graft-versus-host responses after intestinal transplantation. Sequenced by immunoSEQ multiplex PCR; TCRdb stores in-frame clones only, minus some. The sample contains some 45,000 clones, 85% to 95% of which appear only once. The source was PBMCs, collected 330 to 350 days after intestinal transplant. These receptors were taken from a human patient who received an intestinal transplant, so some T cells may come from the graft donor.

The CDR3 DNA reads TGTGCCAGCTCACCACCTGGGACAGGGATAGACAATGAGCAGTTCTTC. It yields the protein CASSPPGTGIDNEQFF. The rearrangement joins TRBV18 to TRBJ2-1; 9 nucleotides agree with TRBD1. Unmatched junction bases numbered 5, after V lost 0 bases and J lost 5 bases. Germline lookup yields CDR1 KGHSH and CDR2 LQKENI. This CDR3 has 16 amino acids.

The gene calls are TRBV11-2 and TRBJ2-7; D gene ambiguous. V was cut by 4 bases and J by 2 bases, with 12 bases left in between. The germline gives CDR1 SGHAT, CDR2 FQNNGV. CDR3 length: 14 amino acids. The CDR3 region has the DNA TGTGCCAGCAGCTCCCATGGTGGGCCCTACGAGCAGTACTTC. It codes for CASSSHGGPYEQYF. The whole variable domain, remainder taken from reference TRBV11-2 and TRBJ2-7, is EAGVAQSPRYKIIEKRQSVAFWCNPISGHATLYWYQQILGQGPKLLIQFQNNGVVDDSQLPKDRFSAERLKGVDSTLKIQPAKLEDSAVYLCASSSHGGPYEQYFGPGTRLTVT.

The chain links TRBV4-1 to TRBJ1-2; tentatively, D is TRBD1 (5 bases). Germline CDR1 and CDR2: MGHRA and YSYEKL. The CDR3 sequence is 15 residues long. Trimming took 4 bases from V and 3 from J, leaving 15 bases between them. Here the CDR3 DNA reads TGCGCCAGCAGCCCGGGACCGAAGCAATACTATGGCTACACCTTC. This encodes CASSPGPKQYYGYTF.

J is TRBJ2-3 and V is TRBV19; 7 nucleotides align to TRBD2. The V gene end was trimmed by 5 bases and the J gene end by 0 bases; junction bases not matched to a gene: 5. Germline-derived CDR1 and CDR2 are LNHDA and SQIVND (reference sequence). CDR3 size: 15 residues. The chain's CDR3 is CASSAGGTSTDTQYF. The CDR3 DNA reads TGTGCCAGTAGTGCCGGGGGGACTAGCACAGATACGCAGTATTTT.

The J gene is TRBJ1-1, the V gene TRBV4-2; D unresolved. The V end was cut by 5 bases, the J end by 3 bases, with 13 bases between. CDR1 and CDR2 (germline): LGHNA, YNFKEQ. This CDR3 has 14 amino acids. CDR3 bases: TGTGCCAGCAGCTACGGGAGCGGGGACACTGAAGCTTTCTTT. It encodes CASSYGSGDTEAFF.

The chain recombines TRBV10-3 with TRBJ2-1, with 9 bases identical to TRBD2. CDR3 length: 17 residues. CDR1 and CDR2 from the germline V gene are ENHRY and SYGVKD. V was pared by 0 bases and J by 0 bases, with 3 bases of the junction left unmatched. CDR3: CAISESSGGSSYNEQFF. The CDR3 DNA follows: TGTGCCATCAGTGAGTCTAGCGGGGGCAGCTCCTACAATGAGCAGTTCTTC.

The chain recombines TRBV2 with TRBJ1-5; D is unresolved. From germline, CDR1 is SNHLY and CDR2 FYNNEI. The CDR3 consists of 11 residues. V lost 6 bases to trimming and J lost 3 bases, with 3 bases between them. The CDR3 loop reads CASRYNQPQHF. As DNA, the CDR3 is TGTGCCAGCAGGTACAATCAGCCCCAGCATTTT.

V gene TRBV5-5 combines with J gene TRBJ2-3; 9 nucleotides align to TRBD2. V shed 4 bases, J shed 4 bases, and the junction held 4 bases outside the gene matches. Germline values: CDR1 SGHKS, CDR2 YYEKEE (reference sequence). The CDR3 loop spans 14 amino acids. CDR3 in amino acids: CASSELAGADTQYF. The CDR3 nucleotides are TGTGCCAGCAGCGAACTAGCGGGTGCAGATACGCAGTATTTT.

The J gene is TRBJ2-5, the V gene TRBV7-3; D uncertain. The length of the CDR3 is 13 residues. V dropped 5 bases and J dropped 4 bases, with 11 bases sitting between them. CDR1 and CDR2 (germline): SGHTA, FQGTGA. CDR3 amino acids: CASSPHGAETQYF. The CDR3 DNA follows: TGTGCCAGCAGCCCGCATGGCGCAGAGACCCAGTACTTC.

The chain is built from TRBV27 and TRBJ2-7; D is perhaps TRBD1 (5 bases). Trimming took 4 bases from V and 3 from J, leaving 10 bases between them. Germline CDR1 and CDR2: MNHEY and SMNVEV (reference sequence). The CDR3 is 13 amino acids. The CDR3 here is CASSWGSYYEQYF. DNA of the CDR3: TGTGCCAGCAGTTGGGGCAGCTACTACGAGCAGTACTTC.

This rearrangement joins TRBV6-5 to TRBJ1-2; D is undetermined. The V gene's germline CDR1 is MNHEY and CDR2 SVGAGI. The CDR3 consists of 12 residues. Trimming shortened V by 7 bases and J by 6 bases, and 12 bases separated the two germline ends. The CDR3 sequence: CASTTAGDGYTF. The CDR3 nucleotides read TGTGCCAGCACGACTGCGGGCGATGGCTACACCTTC.

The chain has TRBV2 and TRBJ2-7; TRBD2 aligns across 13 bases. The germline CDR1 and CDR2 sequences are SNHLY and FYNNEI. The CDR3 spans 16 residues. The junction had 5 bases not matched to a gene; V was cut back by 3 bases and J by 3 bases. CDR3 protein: CASSDIGLAGDYEQYF. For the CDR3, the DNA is TGTGCCAGCAGTGATATTGGACTAGCGGGAGACTACGAGCAGTACTTC.